Below, one T cell receptor beta chain is given with its context. Its antigen target is currently unknown. The sample holds no much larger clone one base away, and base qualities are not on file. The library was prepared using the immunoSEQ multiplex PCR assay. For the multiplex PCR, a mixture combining 60 forward primers for TCR Vbeta segments and 13 reverse primers for TCR Jbeta segments was used. A multiplex PCR assay on genomic DNA amplified the CDR3 region of rearranged TCR beta genes. On the Illumina HiSeq System, the amplified TCR beta libraries were sequenced as 87-base-pair reads. Per the authors' processing: Across the 700 or so repertoires, a later analysis counted 75 million to 90 million unique TCR beta chains, roughly 11 million of which were shared by at least two donors. To remove PCR and sequencing errors, raw reads were error-corrected and collapsed into unique sequences using a nearest-neighbor algorithm that merged closely related sequences. To assign V, D and J gene segments, CDR3 sequences were aligned to IMGT reference sequences. For a sequence to be retained, a match of at least six nucleotides to both a V gene segment and a J gene segment was required. A rearrangement was called productive if the CDR3 had no stop codons and remained in frame with V and J, and every other rearrangement was called non-productive. Following IMGT convention, CDR3 was defined as the stretch from the second conserved V-encoded cysteine to the conserved J-encoded phenylalanine. Sequences without an unambiguous match to a single V gene segment were excluded from the earlier analysis of 450 to 650 of the donors. An earlier analysis of several hundred of the donors classified V segments as functional when productive rearrangements were above 56.7% and as segregating when the standard deviation between donors was above 5%. To diagnose cytomegalovirus status from the catalog of TCR beta chain sequences, a statistical classification framework was built. In a later analysis, V and J genes were assigned by comparing TCR nucleotide sequences against IMGT/GENE-DB human TR gene sequences. In a later analysis, CDR3 sequences and most-parsimonious VDJ recombination scenarios were assigned using the TCRdist pipeline. In a later analysis, each TCR beta chain was defined by its CDR3 amino acid sequence together with its V-gene family, and reads lacking a unique V-gene family were excluded. A later analysis removed several hundred highly shared, low-generation-probability nucleotide sequences to deal with suspected cross-contamination and a sequencing artifact. In a later analysis, a clonal expansion index was calculated for each public chain from normalized within-repertoire ranks of inferred template counts. In a later analysis, generation probabilities were computed using a VDJ recombination model fitted to out-of-frame rearrangements, and the results were checked against IGoR. In a later analysis, TCR-TCR, TCR-HLA and TCR-CMV co-occurrence was scored with hypergeometric tests, and a repertoire-size bias correction was applied to TCR pairs. In a later analysis, false discovery rates were estimated by permuting HLA or CMV assignments 20 times. In a later analysis, co-occurring TCRs were grouped with DBSCAN, and TCRdist sequence similarity was added when clustering was performed within HLA-allele-positive subsets. Repertoires with fewer than 30,000 or more than 120,000 public chains, plus five repertoires with anomalous nucleotide sharing, were excluded from co-occurrence clustering. The table comes from immuneACCESS by way of TCRdb, which keeps in-frame sequences with V and J called. Part of the clones is missing from these tables; in studies checked, under half for an unresolved V gene and the rest for unknown reasons. That table is the source of V, J and clone size, and D and trimming were worked out from the DNA. The sample includes 120,000 to 150,000 clones, with 77% observed a single time. Approximately 1.5% of the sample is in the top ten clones.

A distance of 18 bases separates the germline ends of V and J, which lose 7 bases and 0 bases respectively. Based on the germline V gene (reference sequence), the CDR1 and CDR2 sequences are LNHDA and SQIVND. CDR3 length: 16 amino acids, cysteine to phenylalanine. The kept DNA is CDR3 alone, 48 bases in frame from the first base. The entry originates in a study of cytomegalovirus exposure and HLA in healthy donors (dated by TCRdb to about 2017). Regarding the complete study: An earlier analysis of roughly 500 of the donors reported about 260 Gb of sequence data and 90 million to 120 million unique TCR beta sequences obtained from 180 million or so T cells. Roughly 310 gigabases of sequencing data and 70 million to 85 million unique TCR sequences were included in an early release covering roughly 600 HLA-typed donors. Of the approximately 400 genotyped donors, 81% were placed in the genetic ancestry cluster associated with self-reported Caucasian donors. The aim of the study was to test whether cataloging public T cell receptors could identify signatures of past pathogen exposure. The study used immunosequencing to profile the T cell repertoires of about 670 subjects and linked those repertoires to cytomegalovirus serostatus. In addition to the first cohort of 666 subjects, a separate validation cohort of under 150 different subjects was used. To predict cytomegalovirus infection status, the study combined high-throughput TCR immunosequencing, statistical association of individual TCRs with disease status, and machine learning. In a later analysis, previously published TCR beta repertoires from several hundred donors were re-analyzed and high-resolution HLA genotyping was added so that TCR occurrence patterns could be studied. The later analysis used no new phenotypic data to find candidate immune exposures, relying instead on TCR beta sequences and their occurrence across donors. An earlier analysis of around 580 of the donors used high-throughput TCR beta sequencing to judge whether each TCR beta V gene segment behaved as functional or pseudogenic. Donor age, sex, ethnicity and CMV serostatus were compiled together with the repertoire data. Genome-wide SNP genotypes for about 60% of the roughly 700 donors were used in a later genetic analysis, which treated that subset as a discovery cohort. All discovery cohort repertoires had been generated on a single sequencing platform. Class I and class II HLA loci were covered by the typing at four-digit resolution. The number of donors typed differed by locus, with 629-630 for A, B, C, DRB1 and DQB1, over 500 for DQA1, 600 to 610 for DPA1, and some 440 for DPB1. A few DR-DQ haplotypes were treated as single units for association and clustering because of strong linkage in the cohort. On average, around 230,000 unique TCR beta nucleotide sequences were sequenced per donor among fewer than 500 genotyped donors of the cohort, with 15% to 20% of those sequences being non-productive. Here is what the overall study found, with its caveats: A cluster of highly shared sequence variants was judged likely to represent a technical artifact of the sequencing pipeline. A few of the identified cytomegalovirus-associated TCR beta chains were confirmed in vitro to be specific for cytomegalovirus antigens. Assigning TCR associations to individual alleles was difficult when HLA alleles, especially DR and DQ, strongly co-occurred. A later analysis associated 16,951 TCR beta sequences with specific HLA alleles at a false discovery rate of 0.05. In a later genetic analysis, a missense DCLRE1C variant was associated with V-gene and J-gene trimming of TCR beta chains, and the association was replicated in an independent cohort. Linkage disequilibrium might explain the correlated functional status among segregating V segments, but an unknown experimental factor could not be ruled out. The only immune exposure information available for the cohort was CMV serostatus. A further reported finding was that TCR beta sequences accurately predicted the HLA-A and HLA-B alleles for most subjects in the first cohort. Cytomegalovirus status was reported to be diagnosed by the classifier with high specificity and sensitivity in both the original and validation cohorts. In an earlier analysis of about 550 of the donors, most TCR beta V segments were observed in productive rearrangements about 87% or about 30% of the time, broadly matching IMGT annotations. In a later analysis, the rate of TCR association differed among HLA loci, with DRB1 alleles having the most associated TCRs and HLA-C alleles having the fewest. In a later analysis, HLA-associated TCR beta chains showed more clonal expansion and lower generation probabilities than non-associated chains that were equally common. Approximately 16 rarely observed V segments, including chromosome 9 orphons, were excluded from the earlier analysis of approximately 600 of the donors because counts were too low. Several of the top co-occurrence clusters appeared to be linked to parvovirus B19, influenza, CMV and Epstein-Barr virus, according to a later analysis. While some public TCRs were present in many individuals, most TCR sequences turned up only very rarely across donors. In this cohort, only TCR beta chains were sequenced, and detectable features were limited by the absence of alpha or paired-chain data. In the study, 150 to 200 TCR beta chains were listed as associated with cytomegalovirus. According to the authors, the approach could potentially be generalized to other disease states and immunological phenotypes. Because HLA typing was missing for some donors at each locus, association tests included only the typed subset. The 87-base-pair reads could not distinguish some IMGT-functional V segments, including TRBV6-2 and TRBV6-3, so those segments were excluded. A later genetic analysis reported fewer N-insertions in productive TCRs among donors in an Asian-associated ancestry cluster than the roughly 620-donor mean. The presence/absence analyses assumed that sequencing depth was roughly uniform across donors, and that assumption may not be true. Most CMV-associated TCR beta chains appeared to be HLA-restricted in a later analysis, and the HLA associations seemed to be driven largely by CMV exposure.

In total, roughly 710 healthy bone marrow donors made up the cohort. At the time of sampling, all cohort members were nominally healthy, though unrecorded immune exposures were likely present. The donor tested CMV seronegative, placing the donor among the roughly 350 seronegative members of the cohort. Each donor provided a peripheral blood sample, and peripheral blood mononuclear cells were used for TCR beta sequencing. Genomic DNA was extracted from the blood cell samples with the Qiagen DNeasy Blood Extraction Kit. The chain employs TRBV19 and TRBJ1-1; TRBD1 could be the D gene, as 5 bases match. The sample was PBMCs. The TCR was taken from a female donor in good health and CMV-seronegative. The bases read TGTGCCAGTATACCCCTGGGGGGGGGTTTGAACACTGAAGCTTTCTTT. It specifies CASIPLGGGLNTEAFF. This CDR3, with the reference TRBV19 and TRBJ1-1 proteins standing in past its ends, gives the full variable domain DGGITQSPKYLFRKEGQNVTLSCEQNLNHDAMYWYRQDPGQGLRLIYYSQIVNDFQKGDIAEGYSVSREKKESFPLTVTSAQKNPTAFYLCASIPLGGGLNTEAFFGQGTRLTVV.